These 18 T cell receptor beta chains originate from one sample sequenced in a study of tumor-infiltrating lymphocytes in primary liver carcinoma. Total RNA and DNA came together from about 21-30 mg of bulk tissue without cell sorting. The investigators made TCR beta cDNA from roughly 0.55 ug total RNA, using a constant-region primer. Libraries of TCR beta came from three nested multiplex PCR rounds with slightly modified ARM-PCR. The two initial PCR rounds, about 9 cycles each, used TRBV1-TRBV30 forward and C-beta reverse primers. MiXCR was run by TCRdb on the multiplex PCR reads, yielding one entry per CDR3 protein. The sample shows roughly 50,000 distinct CDR3 sequences, about 80% of them seen only once. Sequenced: liver tumor tissue from sampling region 2. Regarding subset: tumor region T2, inferior pole. These receptor sequences come from a man in his forties with primary liver carcinoma and hepatitis B virus infection.

This clonotype was detected ten times or more. The genes are TRBV6-5 and TRBJ2-7, with 8 bases aligning to TRBD1. V dropped 6 bases and J dropped 6; count of bases not matched to a gene: 7. Germline CDR1 and CDR2: MNHEY and SVGAGI. The CDR3 totals 13 residues. Here the CDR3 DNA reads TGTGCCAGCAGCCGACAGGGGACCACCGAGCAGTACTTC. Translation gives CASSRQGTTEQYF.

A word on this clonotype: At one boundary the junction diverges from the germline segment, which might be a read error. The chain recombines TRBV4-1 with TRBJ1-5; D call uncertain. The CDR3 contains 14 residues. Looked up from germline, CDR1 is MGHRA and CDR2 is YSYEKL. The CDR3 nucleotides are TGCGCCAGCAGCCAAGATCGGGTGATACAACCCCGGCATTTT. This codes for CASSQDRVIQPRHF.

V and J are TRBV12-3 or TRBV12-4 and TRBJ2-7; possibly TRBD2 for D (5 bases). V was clipped by 1 base and J by 4 bases, with 17 bases between them. This CDR3 comprises 16 residues. The DNA of the CDR3 is TGTGCCAGCAGTTTAGGAACCGGGATAGGGATATACGAGCAGTACTTC. Residues: CASSLGTGIGIYEQYF.

As concerns this clonotype: The CDR3 does not close with the conserved phenylalanine or tryptophan, likely indicating a read error. The CDR3 region is CASSSRDTSYEQYY. The DNA for the CDR3 is TGTGCCAGCAGTTCCCGGGACACCTCGTACGAGCAGTACTAC. The rearrangement joins TRBV5-6 to TRBJ2-7; D perhaps matches TRBD1 (6 bases). V gave up 5 bases and J gave up 4 bases, with 16 bases separating them. The CDR3 has 14 amino acids. From germline, CDR1 is SGHDT and CDR2 YYEEEE.

As for this clonotype: A much bigger clone sits one base away, suggesting this may be a read error. This sequence joins TRBV7-9 and TRBJ2-7, with 8 positions matching TRBD2. The length of the CDR3 is 16 residues. Per germline, CDR1 SEHNR and CDR2 FQNEAQ (reference sequence). For the CDR3, the DNA is TGTGCCAGCAACTTAGCGGTAGCGGGGCCCTCGAACGAGCAGTACTTC. This gives the protein CASNLAVAGPSNEQYF. Together with reference TRBV7-9 and TRBJ2-7, the CDR3 gives the full variable domain: DTGVSQNPRHKITKRGQNVTFRCDPISEHNRLYWYRQTLGQGPEFLTYFQNEAQLEKSRLLSDRFSAERPKGSFSTLEIQRTEQGDSAMYLCASNLAVAGPSNEQYFGPGTRLTVT.

There are a few counts of this clonotype. At one of its ends the junction is not consistent with the germline gene, which may arise from a read error. The chain has TRBV4-1 and TRBJ2-4, with 8 bases aligning to TRBD2. This CDR3 contains 19 residues. The germline V gene encodes CDR1 MGHRA and CDR2 YSYEKL. CDR3 in amino acids: CASSQDSGGSSPAKSIQYF. CDR3 coding DNA: TGTGCCAGCAGCCAAGATTCGGGGGGGAGTAGCCCTGCCAAAAGCATTCAGTACTTC.

In this sample, this clonotype turned up many times. The chain combines TRBV6-6 with TRBJ2-5; 8 bases match TRBD2. The CDR3 sequence is 16 residues long. The ends lost 2 bases at V and 4 bases at J; junction bases unmatched: 9. Per the germline V gene, CDR1 is MNHNY and CDR2 is SVGAGI (reference sequence). Here the CDR3 reads CASSYLPAGELETQYF. DNA for the CDR3: TGTGCCAGCAGTTACCTCCCAGCGGGAGAATTAGAGACCCAGTACTTC.

The chain employs TRBV25-1 and TRBJ2-7; D unclear. CDR3 length: 11 residues. CDR1 and CDR2 (germline): MGHDK, SYGVNS. V dropped 6 bases and J dropped 11 bases, with 14 bases sitting between them. Here the CDR3 DNA reads TGTGCCAGCAGCCTTACCTATGAGAAGTACTTC. It codes for CASSLTYEKYF.

Remarks on this clonotype: The final CDR3 position lacks the conserved phenylalanine or tryptophan, pointing to a likely read error. The chain combines TRBV11-1 with TRBJ2-1; 15 bases fit TRBD2. V lost 5 bases and J lost 5; bases outside the gene matches: 7. CDR1 is SGHAT and CDR2 is FQDESV in the germline V gene (reference sequence). The CDR3 sequence is 17 residues long. The CDR3 is CASSMGLAGGVDNEQFS. The CDR3 DNA follows: TGTGCCAGCAGCATGGGACTAGCGGGAGGAGTTGACAATGAGCAGTTCTCC.

In the case of this clonotype: This is likely a read error, given that the CDR3 carries no conserved phenylalanine or tryptophan at its end. The DNA is left out, because the CDR3 cannot be placed on it with certainty; the CDR3 is given as TCRdb lists it. The rearrangement links TRBV11-2 to TRBJ2-1; the table gives TRBD2 as D, unverified against the DNA. Germline lookup yields CDR1 SGHAT and CDR2 FQNNGV. Ends included, the CDR3 has 16 residues. The chain's CDR3 is CASSYSSTSGRGCWFL.

Points on this clonotype: The CDR3 end shows no conserved phenylalanine or tryptophan, and so a read error is likely. The rearrangement uses TRBV6-6 and TRBJ2-7; the match to TRBD1 covers 8 bases. Germline-derived CDR1 and CDR2 are MNHNY and SVGAGI (reference sequence). This CDR3 region has 15 residues. The CDR3 DNA reads TGTGCCAGCAATTACGGTTGGACAGGGTCCTACGAGCAGTACTTG. Amino acids: CASNYGWTGSYEQYL.

For this clonotype: Without the conserved terminal phenylalanine or tryptophan, this CDR3 likely stems from a read error. The V call is TRBV7-8, the J call TRBJ2-7; weak D call: TRBD1 (6 bases). V dropped 5 bases and J dropped 6 bases, with 14 bases sitting between them. Germline V lookup: CDR1 SGHVS, CDR2 FQNEAQ. There are 13 residues in the CDR3. The CDR3 sequence is CASSRDTGVEQYS. DNA for the CDR3: TGTGCCAGCAGCAGGGACACGGGTGTCGAGCAGTACTCC.

Many counts were recorded for this clonotype. V and J are TRBV24-1 and TRBJ2-5; 10 positions agree with TRBD1. The germline V gene has CDR1 KGHDR and CDR2 SFDVKD. CDR3 length: 14 residues. J was trimmed by 3 bases and V by 10 bases; bases with no gene match: 7. In DNA, the CDR3 is TGTGCCACAAACCCCGGGACAGGGGAAGAGACCCAGTACTTC. Protein product: CATNPGTGEETQYF.

There are many counts of this clonotype. A much larger clone sits a single nucleotide away, making a read error possible. V and J are TRBV11-3 and TRBJ2-3, with 7 nucleotides matching TRBD1. CDR1 is SGHNT, CDR2 YENEEA, per germline. V trimming: 2 bases; J trimming: 2 bases; junction bases outside the gene matches: 4. The CDR3 loop spans 15 amino acids. CDR3 amino acids: CASSLRGQPTDTQYF. The CDR3 nucleotides read TGTGCCAGCAGCTTAAGGGGACAGCCCACAGATACGCAGTATTTT. Filled out from reference TRBV11-3 and TRBJ2-3, the complete variable domain reads EAGVVQSPRYKIIEKKQPVAFWCNPISGHNTLYWYLQNLGQGPELLIRYENEEAVDDSQLPKDRFSAERLKGVDSTLKIQPAELGDSAVYLCASSLRGQPTDTQYFGPGTRLTVL.

On this clonotype itself: The junction differs from germline at one of its ends, possibly a read error. This chain joins TRBV12-3 or TRBV12-4 and TRBJ1-6, with TRBD1 as a possible D gene (6 bases). This CDR3 has 15 residues. The CDR3 here is CANSSTTGRNSPLHF. The CDR3 DNA sequence: TGTGCCAACAGTTCCACTACAGGGCGTAATTCACCCCTCCATTTT.

A word on this clonotype: A junction boundary mismatches the germline segment, possibly from a read error. The V and J genes are TRBV12-3 or TRBV12-4 and TRBJ2-1; tentatively, D is TRBD1 or TRBD2 (7 bases each). The CDR3 length is 14 residues. The CDR3 DNA reads as TGTGTCAGCAGTGAGGGAGGGGGCGGTAATGAACAGTTCTTC. Protein sequence: CVSSEGGGGNEQFF.

A word on this clonotype: One junction end does not reproduce the germline sequence, and a read error may be involved. For the CDR3, the DNA is TGTGCCAGCAGTTACTCTCCGGGACAAGGTGGCTACGCCTTC. The encoded protein is CASSYSPGQGGYAF. The chain recombines TRBV6-5 with TRBJ1-2; maybe TRBD1 (6 bases). CDR1 and CDR2 (germline): MNHEY, SVGAGI. The CDR3 totals 14 residues.

A note on this clonotype: One junction end disagrees with the germline gene, perhaps due to a read error. The V gene is TRBV29-1, the J gene TRBJ1-1; D call uncertain. This CDR3 is 13 amino acids long. The germline gives CDR1 SQVTM, CDR2 ANQGSEA. The CDR3 DNA is TGCAGTGTTGACGCAGCCTCGAGCACTGAAGCTTTCTTT. It translates to CSVDAASSTEAFF.